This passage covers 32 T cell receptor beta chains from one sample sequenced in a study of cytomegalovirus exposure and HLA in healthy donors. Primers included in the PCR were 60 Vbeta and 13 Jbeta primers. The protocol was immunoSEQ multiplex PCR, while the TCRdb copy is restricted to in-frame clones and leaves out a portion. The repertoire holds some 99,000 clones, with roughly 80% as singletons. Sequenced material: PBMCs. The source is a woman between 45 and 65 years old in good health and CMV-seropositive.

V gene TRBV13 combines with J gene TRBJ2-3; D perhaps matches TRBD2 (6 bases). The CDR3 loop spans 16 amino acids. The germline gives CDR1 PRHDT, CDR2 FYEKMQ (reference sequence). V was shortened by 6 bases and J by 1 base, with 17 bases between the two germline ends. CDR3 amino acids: CASRPFTSSRTDTQYF. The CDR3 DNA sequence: TGTGCCAGCAGGCCTTTTACTAGCAGCCGCACAGATACGCAGTATTTT.

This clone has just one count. The CDR3 nucleotides read TGTGCCAGCAGCGAAGCTAGCGGATACAATGAGCAGTTCTTC. Residues: CASSEASGYNEQFF. The V gene is TRBV9, the J gene TRBJ2-1; 7 bases line up with TRBD2. V lost 3 bases to trimming and J lost 4 bases; unmatched junction nucleotides: 4. The CDR3 spans 14 residues. CDR1 and CDR2 from the germline V gene are SGDLS and YYNGEE.

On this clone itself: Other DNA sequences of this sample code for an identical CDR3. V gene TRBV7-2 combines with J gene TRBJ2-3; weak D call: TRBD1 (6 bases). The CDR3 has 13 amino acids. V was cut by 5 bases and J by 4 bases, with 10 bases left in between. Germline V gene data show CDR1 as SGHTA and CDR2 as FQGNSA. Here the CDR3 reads CASSLQGADTQYF. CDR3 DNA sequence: TGTGCCAGCAGCCTACAGGGTGCAGATACGCAGTATTTT.

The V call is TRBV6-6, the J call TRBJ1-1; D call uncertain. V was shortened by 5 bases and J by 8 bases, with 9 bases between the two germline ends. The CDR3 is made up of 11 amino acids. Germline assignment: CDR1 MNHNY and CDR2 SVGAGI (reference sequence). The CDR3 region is CASSGPREAFF. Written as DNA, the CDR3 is TGTGCCAGCAGTGGGCCCCGAGAAGCTTTCTTT.

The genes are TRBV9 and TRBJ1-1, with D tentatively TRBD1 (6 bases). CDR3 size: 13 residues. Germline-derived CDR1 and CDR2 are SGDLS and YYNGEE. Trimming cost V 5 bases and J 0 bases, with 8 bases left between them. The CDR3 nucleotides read TGTGCCAGCAGTGCAGGGGTGAACACTGAAGCTTTCTTT. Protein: CASSAGVNTEAFF.

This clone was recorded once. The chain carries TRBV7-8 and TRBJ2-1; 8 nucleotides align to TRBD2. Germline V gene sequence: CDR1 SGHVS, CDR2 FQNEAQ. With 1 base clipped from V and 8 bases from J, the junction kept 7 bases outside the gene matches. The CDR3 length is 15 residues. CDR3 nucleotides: TGTGCCAGCAGCTTAGGAGCGGGAGATCGGGATGAGCAGTTCTTC. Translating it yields CASSLGAGDRDEQFF.

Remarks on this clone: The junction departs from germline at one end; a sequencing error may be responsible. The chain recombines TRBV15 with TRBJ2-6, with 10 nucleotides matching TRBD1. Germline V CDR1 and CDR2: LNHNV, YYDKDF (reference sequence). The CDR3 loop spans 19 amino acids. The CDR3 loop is CATSRVGDRGISGANGLTF. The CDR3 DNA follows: TGTGCCACCAGCAGAGTAGGGGACAGGGGCATCTCCGGGGCCAACGGCCTGACTTTC.

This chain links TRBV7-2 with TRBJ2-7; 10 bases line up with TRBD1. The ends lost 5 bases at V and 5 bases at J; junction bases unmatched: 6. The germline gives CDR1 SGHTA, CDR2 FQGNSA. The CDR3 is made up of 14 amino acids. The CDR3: CASSLRGTGDEQYF. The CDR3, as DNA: TGTGCCAGCAGCCTTCGCGGGACAGGGGACGAGCAGTACTTC.

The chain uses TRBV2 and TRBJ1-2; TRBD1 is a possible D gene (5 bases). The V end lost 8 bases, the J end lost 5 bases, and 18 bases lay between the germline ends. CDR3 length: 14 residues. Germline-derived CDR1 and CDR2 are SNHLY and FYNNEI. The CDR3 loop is CASLRSTDSYGYTF. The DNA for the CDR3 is TGTGCCAGCTTGAGGTCGACAGATAGTTATGGCTACACCTTC.

This CDR3 is CASSFLPGLAGGGEQFF. In DNA, the CDR3 is TGTGCCAGCAGCTTCCTTCCGGGACTAGCGGGAGGGGGTGAGCAGTTCTTC. The genes are TRBV11-1 and TRBJ2-1, with TRBD2 matching 16 bases. V was clipped by 3 bases and J by 9 bases; unmatched bases: 8. CDR3 length equals 17 residues. Per the germline V gene, CDR1 is SGHAT and CDR2 is FQDESV (reference sequence). Full variable domain (outside the CDR3, taken from reference TRBV11-1 and TRBJ2-1): EAEVAQSPRYKITEKSQAVAFWCDPISGHATLYWYRQILGQGPELLVQFQDESVVDDSQLPKDRFSAERLKGVDSTLKIQPAELGDSAMYLCASSFLPGLAGGGEQFFGPGTRLTVL.

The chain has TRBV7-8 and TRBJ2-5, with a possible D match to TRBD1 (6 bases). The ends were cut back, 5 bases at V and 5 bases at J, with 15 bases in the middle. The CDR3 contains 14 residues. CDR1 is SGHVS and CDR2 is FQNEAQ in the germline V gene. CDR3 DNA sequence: TGTGCCAGCAGCCTGACAGACAGGTGGGAGACCCAGTACTTC. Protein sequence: CASSLTDRWETQYF.

CDR3 in DNA: TGTGCCAGCAGGTCAGGGACAGGCTCTGGAAACACCATATATTTT. Protein sequence: CASRSGTGSGNTIYF. The genes are TRBV9 and TRBJ1-3; 8 bases agree with TRBD1. V shed 5 bases and J 0 bases; nucleotides not matched to a gene: 4. The CDR3 is 15 residues long. Germline values: CDR1 SGDLS, CDR2 YYNGEE.

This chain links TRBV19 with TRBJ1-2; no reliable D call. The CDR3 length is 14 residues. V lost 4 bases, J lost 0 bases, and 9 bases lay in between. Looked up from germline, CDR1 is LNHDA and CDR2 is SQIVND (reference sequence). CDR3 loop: CASSTDYSNYGYTF. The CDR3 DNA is TGTGCCAGTAGTACAGATTACTCTAACTATGGCTACACCTTC.

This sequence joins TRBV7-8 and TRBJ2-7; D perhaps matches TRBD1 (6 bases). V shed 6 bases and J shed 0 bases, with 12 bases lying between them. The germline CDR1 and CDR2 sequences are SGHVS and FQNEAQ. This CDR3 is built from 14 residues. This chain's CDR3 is CASSLTTGSYEQYF. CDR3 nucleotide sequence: TGTGCCAGCAGTTTAACGACAGGCTCCTACGAGCAGTACTTC. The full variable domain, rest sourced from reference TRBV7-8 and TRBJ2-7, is GAGVSQSPRYKVAKRGQDVALRCDPISGHVSLFWYQQALGQGPEFLTYFQNEAQLDKSGLPSDRFFAERPEGSVSTLKIQRTQQEDSAVYLCASSLTTGSYEQYFGPGTRLTVT.

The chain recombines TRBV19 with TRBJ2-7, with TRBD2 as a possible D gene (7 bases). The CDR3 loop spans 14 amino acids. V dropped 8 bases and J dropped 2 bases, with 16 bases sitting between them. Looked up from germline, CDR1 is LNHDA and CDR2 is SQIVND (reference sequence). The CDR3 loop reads CASPGRGGTYEQYF. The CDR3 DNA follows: TGTGCCAGTCCGGGGAGGGGGGGGACCTACGAGCAGTACTTC.

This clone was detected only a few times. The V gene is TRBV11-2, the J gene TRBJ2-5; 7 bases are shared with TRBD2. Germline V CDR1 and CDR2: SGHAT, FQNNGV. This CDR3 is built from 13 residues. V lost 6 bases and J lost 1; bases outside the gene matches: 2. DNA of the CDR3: TGTGCCAGCAGTCGACTAGCCCAAGAGACCCAGTACTTC. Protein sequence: CASSRLAQETQYF. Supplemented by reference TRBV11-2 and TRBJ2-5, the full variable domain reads EAGVAQSPRYKIIEKRQSVAFWCNPISGHATLYWYQQILGQGPKLLIQFQNNGVVDDSQLPKDRFSAERLKGVDSTLKIQPAKLEDSAVYLCASSRLAQETQYFGPGTRLLVL.

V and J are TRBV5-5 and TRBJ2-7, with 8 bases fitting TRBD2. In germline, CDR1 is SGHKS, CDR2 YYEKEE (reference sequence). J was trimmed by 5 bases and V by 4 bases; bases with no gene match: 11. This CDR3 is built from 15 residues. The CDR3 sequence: CASSPVASGSDEQYF. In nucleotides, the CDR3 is TGTGCCAGCAGCCCGGTCGCTAGCGGGTCTGACGAGCAGTACTTC.

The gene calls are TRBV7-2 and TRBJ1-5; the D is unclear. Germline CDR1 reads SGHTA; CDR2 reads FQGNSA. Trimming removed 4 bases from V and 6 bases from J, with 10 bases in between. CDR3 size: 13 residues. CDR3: CASSSASGQPQHF. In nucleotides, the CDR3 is TGTGCCAGCAGCTCGGCCTCGGGTCAGCCCCAGCATTTT.

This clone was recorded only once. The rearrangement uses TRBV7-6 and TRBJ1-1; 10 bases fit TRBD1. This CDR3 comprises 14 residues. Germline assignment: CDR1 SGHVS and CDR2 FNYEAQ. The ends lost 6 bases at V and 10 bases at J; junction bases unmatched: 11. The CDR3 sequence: CASRLLPGQGRAFF. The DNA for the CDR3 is TGTGCCAGCAGGCTCCTGCCGGGACAGGGGAGAGCTTTCTTT. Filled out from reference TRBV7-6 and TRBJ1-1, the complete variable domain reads GAGVSQSPRYKVTKRGQDVALRCDPISGHVSLYWYRQALGQGPEFLTYFNYEAQQDKSGLPNDRFSAERPEGSISTLTIQRTEQRDSAMYRCASRLLPGQGRAFFGQGTRLTVV.

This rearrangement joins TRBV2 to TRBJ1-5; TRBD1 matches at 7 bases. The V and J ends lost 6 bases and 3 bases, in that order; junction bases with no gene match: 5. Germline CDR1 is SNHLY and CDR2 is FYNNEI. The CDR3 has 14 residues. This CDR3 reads CASSNGQVNQPQHF. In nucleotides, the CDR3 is TGTGCCAGCAGCAACGGACAGGTCAATCAGCCCCAGCATTTT.

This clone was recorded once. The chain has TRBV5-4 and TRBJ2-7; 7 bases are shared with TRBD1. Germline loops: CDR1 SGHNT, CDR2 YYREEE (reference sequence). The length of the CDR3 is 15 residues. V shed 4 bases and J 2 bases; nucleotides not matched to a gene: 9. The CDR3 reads CASSPNRGVTYEQYF. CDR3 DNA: TGTGCCAGCAGCCCTAACAGGGGAGTAACCTACGAGCAGTACTTC.

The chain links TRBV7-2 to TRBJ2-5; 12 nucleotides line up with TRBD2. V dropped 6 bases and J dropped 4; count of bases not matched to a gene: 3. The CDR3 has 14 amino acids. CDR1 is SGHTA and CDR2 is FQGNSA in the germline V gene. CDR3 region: CASRTSGGGETQYF. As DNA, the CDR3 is TGTGCCAGCAGGACTAGCGGGGGCGGAGAGACCCAGTACTTC.

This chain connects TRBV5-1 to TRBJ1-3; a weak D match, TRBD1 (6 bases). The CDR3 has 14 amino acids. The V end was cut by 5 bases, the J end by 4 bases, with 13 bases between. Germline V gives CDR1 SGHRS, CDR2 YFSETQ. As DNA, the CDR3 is TGCGCCAGCAGATTAGCAGGGGCAGGAAACACCATATATTTT. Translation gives CASRLAGAGNTIYF.

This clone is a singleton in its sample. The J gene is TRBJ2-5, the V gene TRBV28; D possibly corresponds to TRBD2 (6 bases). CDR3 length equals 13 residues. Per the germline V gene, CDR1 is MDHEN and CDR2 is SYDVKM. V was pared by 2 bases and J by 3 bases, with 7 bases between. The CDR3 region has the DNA TGTGCCAGCAGTTTACCGGGGGAAGAGACCCAGTACTTC. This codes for CASSLPGEETQYF.

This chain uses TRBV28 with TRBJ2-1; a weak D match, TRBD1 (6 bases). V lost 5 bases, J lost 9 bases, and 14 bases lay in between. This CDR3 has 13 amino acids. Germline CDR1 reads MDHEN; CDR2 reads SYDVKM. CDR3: CASSTHRVTEQFF. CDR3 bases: TGTGCCAGCAGTACACACAGGGTCACTGAGCAGTTCTTC.

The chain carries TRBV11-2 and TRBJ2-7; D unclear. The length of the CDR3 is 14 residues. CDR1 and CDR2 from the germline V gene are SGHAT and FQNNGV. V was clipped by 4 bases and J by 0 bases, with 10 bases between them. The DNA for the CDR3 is TGTGCCAGCAGCTCCCAGGTTCTCTCCTACGAGCAGTACTTC. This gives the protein CASSSQVLSYEQYF. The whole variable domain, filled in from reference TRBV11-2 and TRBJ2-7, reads EAGVAQSPRYKIIEKRQSVAFWCNPISGHATLYWYQQILGQGPKLLIQFQNNGVVDDSQLPKDRFSAERLKGVDSTLKIQPAKLEDSAVYLCASSSQVLSYEQYFGPGTRLTVT.

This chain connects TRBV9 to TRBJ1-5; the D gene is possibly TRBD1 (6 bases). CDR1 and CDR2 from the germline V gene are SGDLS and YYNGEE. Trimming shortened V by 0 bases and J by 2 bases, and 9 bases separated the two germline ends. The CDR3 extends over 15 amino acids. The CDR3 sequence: CASSVGDTGNQPQHF. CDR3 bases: TGTGCCAGCAGCGTAGGGGACACTGGCAATCAGCCCCAGCATTTT. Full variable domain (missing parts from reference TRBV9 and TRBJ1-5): DSGVTQTPKHLITATGQRVTLRCSPRSGDLSVYWYQQSLDQGLQFLIQYYNGEERAKGNILERFSAQQFPDLHSELNLSSLELGDSALYFCASSVGDTGNQPQHFGDGTRLSIL.

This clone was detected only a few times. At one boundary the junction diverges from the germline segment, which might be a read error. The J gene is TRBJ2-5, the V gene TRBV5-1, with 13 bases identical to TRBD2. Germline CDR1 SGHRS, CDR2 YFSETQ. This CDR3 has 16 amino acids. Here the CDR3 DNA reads TGCGCCAGCAGCTCGCCGACTAGCGGGGGGCAAGGGACCCAGTACTTC. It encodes CASSSPTSGGQGTQYF.

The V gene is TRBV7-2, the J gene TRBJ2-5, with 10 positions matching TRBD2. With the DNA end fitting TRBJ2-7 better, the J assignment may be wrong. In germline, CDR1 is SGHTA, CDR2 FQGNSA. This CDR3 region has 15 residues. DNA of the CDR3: TGTGCCAGCCAGGCTAGCGGGGGCCCAACCTACGAGCAGTACTTC. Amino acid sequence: CASQASGGPTYEQYF.

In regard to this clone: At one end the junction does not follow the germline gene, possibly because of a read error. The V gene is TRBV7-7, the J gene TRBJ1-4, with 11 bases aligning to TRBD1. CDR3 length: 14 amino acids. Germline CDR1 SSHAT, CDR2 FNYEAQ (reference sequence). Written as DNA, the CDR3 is TGTGCTAGCAGCTTAGAGGGGACAGGGGGAAAACTGTTTTTT. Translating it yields CASSLEGTGGKLFF.

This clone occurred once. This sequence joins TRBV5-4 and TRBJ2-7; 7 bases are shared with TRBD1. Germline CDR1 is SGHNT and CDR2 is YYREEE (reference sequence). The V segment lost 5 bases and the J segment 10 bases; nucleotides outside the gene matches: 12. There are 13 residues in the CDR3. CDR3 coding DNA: TGTGCCAGCAGAGTATACGGGACAGCGCGTCAGTACTTC. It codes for CASRVYGTARQYF.

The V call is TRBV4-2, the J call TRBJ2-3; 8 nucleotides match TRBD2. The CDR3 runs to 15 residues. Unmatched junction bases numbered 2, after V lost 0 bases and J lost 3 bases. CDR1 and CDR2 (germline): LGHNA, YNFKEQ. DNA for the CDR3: TGTGCCAGCAGCCAAGAACTAGCGGCGACAGATACGCAGTATTTT. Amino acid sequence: CASSQELAATDTQYF.